Listed below are T cell receptor beta chains from one sample, sequenced in a study of vaccination and CD4 T cells after COVID-19. These receptors lack a known antigen. Using its own MiXCR run on the PCR reads, TCRdb lists one record per CDR3 protein. The sample shows more than 3,000 distinct CDR3 sequences, roughly 44% of them seen only once. Specimen: CD4+ T cells from blood, cultured in vitro. The receptors were sampled from a human donor who had recovered from COVID-19. Both conserved end residues are part of each CDR3. A D gene is named only where the DNA matches it firmly. The size field is filled for only some rows; it gives once, few, many or a size class.

J gene | D gene | CDR3 length | clone size | V gene | CDR3 protein | CDR3 DNA
TRBJ1-2 | TRBD1 | 14 | - | TRBV28 | CASSTGRLNYGYTF | TGTGCCAGCTCGACAGGGCGACTTAACTATGGCTACACCTTC
TRBJ1-4 | TRBD1 | 12 | few | TRBV20-1 | CSASTGAEKLFF | TGCAGTGCTAGTACAGGGGCCGAAAAACTGTTTTTT
TRBJ2-5 | TRBD1 | 14 | - | TRBV20-1 | CSARPRQGLETQYF | TGCAGTGCTAGACCAAGACAGGGTTTAGAGACCCAGTACTTC
TRBJ2-5 | - | 13 | few | TRBV7-2 | CASSFPARETQYF | TGTGCCAGCAGCTTCCCCGCCCGCGAGACCCAGTACTTC
TRBJ1-2 | - | 13 | - | TRBV2 | CASSQTGIGGYTF | TGTGCCAGCAGTCAAACAGGGATAGGGGGCTACACCTTC
TRBJ1-5 | - | 14 | few | TRBV6-5 | CASSYSGRDQPQHF | TGTGCCAGCAGTTACTCGGGGCGGGATCAGCCCCAGCATTTT
TRBJ1-5 | - | 16 | few | TRBV20-1 | CSARPGSGGSNQPQHF | TGCAGTGCTAGGCCCGGGAGTGGAGGTAGCAATCAGCCCCAGCATTTT
TRBJ2-1 | - | 16 | - | TRBV7-3 | CASSFTPGTTYNEQFF | TGTGCCAGCAGCTTCACACCCGGGACGACGTACAATGAGCAGTTCTTC
TRBJ2-5 | - | 14 | few | TRBV7-6 | CASSLVAHGETQYF | TGTGCTAGCAGCTTAGTCGCTCACGGAGAGACCCAGTACTTC
TRBJ2-3 | - | 15 | - | TRBV5-4 | CASSLGGHTVDTQYF | TGTGCCAGCAGCTTGGGGGGACACACAGTGGATACGCAGTATTTT
TRBJ1-5 | - | 15 | few | TRBV20-1 | CSARALRGYNQPQHF | TGCAGTGCTAGAGCTTTAAGAGGGTACAATCAGCCCCAGCATTTT
TRBJ1-2 | TRBD1 | 14 | - | TRBV6-1 | CASSRDRGYYGYTF | TGTGCCAGCAGCCGGGACAGGGGGTACTATGGCTACACCTTT
TRBJ1-1 | - | 13 | - | TRBV5-1 | CASSPQGNTEAFF | TGCGCCAGCAGCCCACAGGGTAACACTGAAGCTTTCTTT
TRBJ1-2 | - | 12 | - | TRBV28 | CASSSGQYGYTF | TGTGCCAGCAGTTCGGGACAATATGGCTACACCTTC
TRBJ1-5 | - | 14 | few | TRBV7-3 | CASSLLGPNQPQHF | TGTGCCAGCAGCTTACTAGGGCCCAATCAGCCCCAGCATTTT
TRBJ1-1 | TRBD1 | 13 | - | TRBV20-1 | CSARYQTGIGTFF | TGCAGTGCTAGATACCAGACAGGGATCGGAACTTTCTTT
TRBJ2-7 | TRBD2 | 14 | large | TRBV11-3 | CATALTSASYEQYF | TGTGCCACCGCTTTGACTAGCGCCTCCTACGAGCAGTACTTC
TRBJ1-2 | - | 14 | few | TRBV7-2 | CASSLATGGSGYTF | TGTGCCAGCAGCTTAGCGACGGGGGGAAGTGGCTACACCTTC
TRBJ1-1 | - | 13 | few | TRBV2 | CASRFDQDTEAFF | TGTGCCAGCAGATTCGACCAGGACACTGAAGCTTTCTTT
TRBJ2-7 | TRBD1 | 14 | - | TRBV20-1 | CSARTTGSLGEQYF | TGCAGTGCGAGAACGACAGGGTCCCTTGGCGAGCAGTACTTC
TRBJ2-5 | - | 12 | - | TRBV10-3 | CAISAGEETQYF | TGTGCCATCAGCGCAGGGGAAGAGACCCAGTACTTC
TRBJ1-4 | - | 14 | few | TRBV20-1 | CSAREGGEDEKLFF | TGCAGTGCTAGAGAGGGAGGGGAGGATGAAAAACTGTTTTTT